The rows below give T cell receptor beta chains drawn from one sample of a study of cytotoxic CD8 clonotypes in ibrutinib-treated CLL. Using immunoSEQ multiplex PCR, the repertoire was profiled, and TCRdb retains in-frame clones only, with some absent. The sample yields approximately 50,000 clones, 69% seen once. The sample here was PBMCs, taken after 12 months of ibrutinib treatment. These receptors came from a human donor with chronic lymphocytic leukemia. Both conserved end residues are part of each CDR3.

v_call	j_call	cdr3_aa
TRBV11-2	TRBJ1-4	CASSVRGTGVEKLFF
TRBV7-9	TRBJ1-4	CASTGWGTANEKLFF
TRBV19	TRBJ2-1	CASSIDLLNEQFF
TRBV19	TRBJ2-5	CASSNTGGFDLAQYF
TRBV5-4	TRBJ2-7	CASSLVAAEEQYF
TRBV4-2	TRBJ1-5	CASSQVDGPQHF
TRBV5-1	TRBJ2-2	CASRGGVTGELFF
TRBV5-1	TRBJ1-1	CASSPEGQGKAFF
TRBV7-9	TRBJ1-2	CASSLDWGRNYGYTF
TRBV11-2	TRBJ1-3	CASSLEGNTIYF
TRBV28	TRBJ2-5	CASRKDGPFGQETQYF
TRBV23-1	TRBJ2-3	CASSSRTGGRSQYF
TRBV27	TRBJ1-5	CASSSRSKPGESNQPQHF
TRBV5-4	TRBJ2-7	CASSLQGSENEQYF
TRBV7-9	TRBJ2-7	CATRSSYEQYF
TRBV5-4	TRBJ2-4	CASSSGHLAKNIQYF
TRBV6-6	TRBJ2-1	CASSYSSRGGGEQFF
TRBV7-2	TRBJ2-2	CASSSGTGYTGELFF
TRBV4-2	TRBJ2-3	CASSPGTRQDTQYF
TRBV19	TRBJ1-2	CASTRRDSFGGYTF
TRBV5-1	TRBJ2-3	CASSFRGDPWVFTDTQYF
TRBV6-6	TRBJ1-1	CASSPDSNTEAFF
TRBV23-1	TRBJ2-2	CASSQKGDITGELFF
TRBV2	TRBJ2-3	CASRPDRGRADTQYF
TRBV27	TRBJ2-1	CASSWGGFNEQFF
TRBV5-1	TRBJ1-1	CASSLGGRLNTEAFF
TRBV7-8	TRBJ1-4	CASSLRDRDIPKLFF
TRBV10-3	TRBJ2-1	CAISEGTRVGEQFF
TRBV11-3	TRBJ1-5	CASSQYQPQHF
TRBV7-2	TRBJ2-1	CASSLAGTDRQFF
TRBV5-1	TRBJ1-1	CASSLVGPTNTEAFF
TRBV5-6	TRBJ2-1	CASSLVGGSYNEQFF
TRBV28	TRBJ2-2	CASSRQGIKTGELFF
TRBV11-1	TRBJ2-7	CASSFSPYEQYF
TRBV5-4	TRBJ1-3	CASSLLGGTGIVAGNTIYF
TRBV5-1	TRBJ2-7	CASSLVTGVHEQYF
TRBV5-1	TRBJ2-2	CASSFSTGELFF
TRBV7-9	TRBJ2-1	CASSLGLAGNYNEQFF
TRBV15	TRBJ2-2	CATSRDLRTSGAGELFF
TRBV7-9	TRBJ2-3	CASSAASGGADTQYF
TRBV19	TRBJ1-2	CASSWGTNYGYTF
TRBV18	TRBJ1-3	CASSPGTNPGNTIYF
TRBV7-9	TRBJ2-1	CASTDHNEQFF
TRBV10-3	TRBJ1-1	CAIKGQTLNTEAFF
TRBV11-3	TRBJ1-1	CASSLRGGGTEAFF
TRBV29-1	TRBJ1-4	CSVGGQSNEKLFF
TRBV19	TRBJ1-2	CASTPRTGLSYGYTF
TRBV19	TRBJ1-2	CASSMSGEVGPYGYTF
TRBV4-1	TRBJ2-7	CASSQDPDDRGVGDEQYF
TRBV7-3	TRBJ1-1	CASSTGQTNTEAFF
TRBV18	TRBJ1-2	CASSPPEGPNYGYTF
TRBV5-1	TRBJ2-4	CASSVAVENIQYF
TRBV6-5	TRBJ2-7	CASSYSRQGLDEQYF
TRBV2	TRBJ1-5	CASTQGGNSNQPQHF